The present entry profiles one T cell receptor beta chain with its context. The sample is drawn from a study of T-cell memory formation after mild COVID-19. Germline loops: CDR1 SGHKS, CDR2 YYEKEE (reference sequence). The CDR3 sequence is 13 residues long. The V end lost 6 bases, the J end lost 1 base, and 10 bases lay between the germline ends. TCRdb re-called the 5' RACE reads through MiXCR, storing one row per CDR3 protein. The sample yields tens of thousands of distinct CDR3 sequences, 20% to 25% seen once. Sequences were obtained from PBMCs or a T cell subset sorted from them (not recorded which). V usage is TRBV5-5 and J usage is TRBJ1-1; tentative D call: TRBD1 (5 bases). This receptor was identified in an adult who had mild COVID-19 (a few samples of this study predate the infection). Cell type and time point are not known. The CDR3 DNA reads as TGTGCCAGCACCGGAGGGGCGAACACTGAAGCTTTCTTT. As protein: CASTGGANTEAFF.